This T cell receptor beta chain derives from a study of CXCR3-negative and CXCR3-positive naive CD8 T cells. Researchers prepared the TRB cDNA libraries using 5' RACE with UMI labels. Reprocessing the 5' RACE reads, TCRdb reports a single entry for every CDR3 protein and omits DNA. Its table records about 98,000 distinct CDR3 sequences. Germline CDR1 DFQATT, CDR2 SNEGSKA (reference sequence). The CDR3 runs 16 residues. A CD45RO-CCR7+CD27+CD95- profile was what naive CD8+ T cells displayed. With regard to this clonotype: Its antigen is not known.

General study findings and limits: The level of CXCR3 expression partially decreased after cryopreservation; the majority of assays used fresh PBMCs. More hydrophobic TRB CDR3s were found in CXCR3-positive naive cells than in CXCR3-negative naive cells. Memory CD8+ cells showed much lower diversity, while both naive subsets displayed comparably high diversity.

This clonotype was obtained from a human donor in good health. Some clones in this sample may be carry-over from other donors' samples. The rearrangement uses TRBV20-1 and TRBJ2-7. The sequenced material came from naive CXCR3+ CD8+ T cells from blood. The subset is: CD45RO-CCR7+CD27+CD95- naive CD8+ T cells expressing CXCR3 (TNR3+). CDR3 sequence: CSARDLASGESYEQYF.